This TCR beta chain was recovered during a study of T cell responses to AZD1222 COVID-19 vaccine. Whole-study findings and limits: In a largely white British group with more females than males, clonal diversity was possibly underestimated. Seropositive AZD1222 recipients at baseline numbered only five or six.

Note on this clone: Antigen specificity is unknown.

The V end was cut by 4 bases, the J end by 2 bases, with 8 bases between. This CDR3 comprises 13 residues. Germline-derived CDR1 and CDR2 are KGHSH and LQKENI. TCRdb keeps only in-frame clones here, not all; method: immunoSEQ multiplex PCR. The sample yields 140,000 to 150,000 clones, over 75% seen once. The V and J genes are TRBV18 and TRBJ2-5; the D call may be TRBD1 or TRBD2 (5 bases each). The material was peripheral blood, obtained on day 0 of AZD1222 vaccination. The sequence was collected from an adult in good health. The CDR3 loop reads CASSRGSQETQYF. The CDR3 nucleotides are TGTGCCAGCTCACGGGGGTCTCAAGAGACCCAGTACTTC.